A selection of T cell receptor beta chains follows, all from one sample in a study of CD8 T cells in ankylosing spondylitis. Via MiXCR, TCRdb re-called the 5' RACE reads, giving one row per CDR3 protein. Here the sample spans more than 650,000 distinct CDR3 sequences, 12% being singletons. Sequenced input: blood, either unsorted or a sorted T cell fraction (not recorded which). The receptors here all came from a male donor with ankylosing spondylitis. The CDR3 runs from the conserved cysteine through the conserved F or W.

>TRBV5-5
CASSPTYVRTEAFF
>TRBV20-1
CSARDRQSEQFF
>TRBV12-3/TRBV12-4
CASSNRGTNYGYTF
>TRBV20-1
CSARDRDRGREQYF
>TRBV4-3
CASSQDTSTDTQYF
>TRBV29-1
CSVARGQGQPQHF
>TRBV7-3
CASSLNRVSGANVLTF
>TRBV5-6
CASTVGLAGGLEQFF
>TRBV4-2
CASSQDGTSPYGYTF
>TRBV18
CASSPWASGENEQFF